The clone carrying this T cell receptor (beta chain) was seen repeatedly, ten times or more. Preparing the TCRbeta library involved the use of unique molecular identifiers. One entry per CDR3 protein, called by TCRdb with MiXCR from the PCR reads. The table shows some 200,000 distinct CDR3 sequences, with about 6.4% occurring only once. Trimming stripped 10 bases from V and 0 bases from J, with 15 bases between. Germline V gene lookup returns CDR1 SGHTA and CDR2 FQGNSA. The CDR3 runs 14 residues. This sample was taken from a study of T-cell reconstitution after alpha-beta-depleted transplantation in children.

This sequence originates from a human donor who donated a stem cell graft to a child with Wiskott-Aldrich syndrome. The chain carries TRBV7-2 and TRBJ1-2; D perhaps matches TRBD1 (5 bases). The material was PBMCs from the stem cell graft donor, obtained from the stem cell graft. This CDR3 reads CATKDRLTNYGYTF. The CDR3 DNA follows: TGTGCCACAAAAGACAGACTTACTAACTATGGCTACACCTTC.